A selection of T cell receptor beta chains follows, all from one sample in a study of T cell responses to AZD1222 COVID-19 vaccine. Assay used: immunoSEQ multiplex PCR; TCRdb lists only in-frame clones, some missing. The sample includes 150,000 to 200,000 clones, around 89% of them seen just once. The input for sequencing was peripheral blood, taken on day 0 of AZD1222 vaccination. These receptors came from an adult in good health. The CDR3 runs from the conserved cysteine through the conserved F or W. The D gene is left open where the match is weak. Not every row has a clone size; where given, it reads once, few, many or a size class.

D gene	V gene	J gene	clone size	CDR3 DNA	CDR3 protein
.	TRBV5-6	TRBJ2-1	.	TGTGCCAGCAGCTTGGGTAGCGGCAATGAGCAGTTCTTC	CASSLGSGNEQFF
TRBD1	TRBV11-2	TRBJ2-2	.	TGTGCCAGCAGCTCCGGGTTCCAGGGGGCGACCGGGGAGCTGTTTTTT	CASSSGFQGATGELFF
.	TRBV13	TRBJ1-4	.	TGTGCCAGCAGCTTAGGGAGAGCAGCAACTAATGAAAAACTGTTTTTT	CASSLGRAATNEKLFF
.	TRBV6-5	TRBJ2-7	.	TGTGCCAGCAGTTCCCTCCTAGGATACGAGCAGTACTTC	CASSSLLGYEQYF
.	TRBV19	TRBJ2-2	once	TGTGCCAGTAGTGACTACAGACTGACGAACACCGGGGAGCTGTTTTTT	CASSDYRLTNTGELFF
.	TRBV4-1	TRBJ1-1	few	TGCGCCAGCAGCCAAGAACCCGGTTTCCGTATTGAAGCTTTCTTT	CASSQEPGFRIEAFF
.	TRBV19	TRBJ1-5	.	TGTGCCAGTAGTATTTGGTATAATAGCAATCAGCCCCAGCATTTT	CASSIWYNSNQPQHF
.	TRBV4-3	TRBJ2-3	.	TGCGCCAGCAGCCAAGGGGGGGCTACAGATACGCAGTATTTT	CASSQGGATDTQYF
.	TRBV5-5	TRBJ2-7	.	TGTGCCAGCAGCTTGGCAGGGGAGTACGAGCAGTACTTC	CASSLAGEYEQYF
.	TRBV7-9	TRBJ1-2	.	TGTGCCAGCAGCTTTGTTGGTGGCTTTGGCTACACCTTC	CASSFVGGFGYTF
.	TRBV29-1	TRBJ2-5	.	TGCAGCGTTGCACCGAGACTAAAGGAAGAGACCCAGTACTTC	CSVAPRLKEETQYF
.	TRBV4-2	TRBJ2-7	few	TGTGCCAGCAGCCAAGGTGGCGTGGGGGTAGACGAGCAGTACTTC	CASSQGGVGVDEQYF